This entry lists 19 T cell receptor beta chains sequenced from one sample in a study of shared clonotypes between healthy human individuals. Assay: immunoSEQ multiplex PCR; the TCRdb copy retains only in-frame clones and omits some. The profile shows a few million clones, more than 80% of them singletons. Sequenced material: naive CD4+ T cells from PBMCs. Subset noted: CD45RA+ positively selected. The receptors shown here come from a man between 18 and 29 years old in good health. Some clones in this sample may be carry-over from other donors' samples.

J is TRBJ2-3 and V is TRBV15, with TRBD2 as a possible D gene (5 bases). V dropped 5 bases and J dropped 4 bases, with 10 bases sitting between them. The CDR3 consists of 13 residues. Germline CDR1 and CDR2: LNHNV and YYDKDF (reference sequence). The CDR3 DNA reads TGTGCCACCAGCTACATCGGGGCAGATACGCAGTATTTT. Translation: CATSYIGADTQYF. Full variable domain (remainder filled in from reference TRBV15 and TRBJ2-3): DAMVIQNPRYQVTQFGKPVTLSCSQTLNHNVMYWYQQKSSQAPKLLFHYYDKDFNNEADTPDNFQSRRPNTSFCFLDIRSPGLGDTAMYLCATSYIGADTQYFGPGTRLTVL.

The chain recombines TRBV18 with TRBJ1-5; no clear D gene. The CDR3 loop spans 13 amino acids. The ends were cut back, 3 bases at V and 9 bases at J, with 12 bases in the middle. Germline assignment: CDR1 KGHSH and CDR2 LQKENI. CDR3 region: CASSPSFAWPQHF. In DNA, the CDR3 is TGTGCCAGCTCACCGTCCTTCGCTTGGCCCCAGCATTTT.

Notes on this clone: Different DNA sequences within this sample yield the same CDR3. This chain connects TRBV7-6 to TRBJ2-7; no reliable D call. V lost 1 base to trimming and J lost 4 bases, with 5 bases between them. The CDR3 sequence is 12 residues long. Germline loops: CDR1 SGHVS, CDR2 FNYEAQ. The CDR3 sequence: CASSLVGYEQYF. CDR3 bases: TGTGCCAGCAGCTTAGTGGGGTACGAGCAGTACTTC.

This clone has a handful of counts. V usage is TRBV27 and J usage is TRBJ2-1; 7 bases line up with TRBD2. With 2 bases clipped from V and 6 bases from J, the junction kept 4 bases outside the gene matches. Germline V CDR1 and CDR2: MNHEY, SMNVEV (reference sequence). The CDR3 consists of 14 residues. Here the CDR3 reads CASSLAGVGNEQFF. CDR3 nucleotide sequence: TGTGCCAGCAGTTTAGCGGGGGTCGGCAATGAGCAGTTCTTC.

V gene TRBV18 combines with J gene TRBJ1-4; TRBD1 matches at 11 bases. Germline lookup yields CDR1 KGHSH and CDR2 LQKENI. This CDR3 is 14 amino acids long. The V and J ends lost 5 bases and 11 bases, in that order; junction bases with no gene match: 7. The CDR3 reads CASSGGQGAQKLFF. CDR3 nucleotide sequence: TGTGCCAGCTCAGGAGGACAGGGGGCTCAGAAACTGTTTTTT. Together with reference TRBV18 and TRBJ1-4, the CDR3 gives the full variable domain: NAGVMQNPRHLVRRRGQEARLRCSPMKGHSHVYWYRQLPEEGLKFMVYLQKENIIDESGMPKERFSAEFPKEGPSILRIQQVVRGDSAAYFCASSGGQGAQKLFFGSGTQLSVL.

J is TRBJ2-6 and V is TRBV5-4; D assignment may be TRBD1 or TRBD2 (6 bases each). This CDR3 has 15 amino acids. V was pared by 4 bases and J by 4 bases, with 12 bases between. In germline, CDR1 is SGHNT, CDR2 YYREEE (reference sequence). The CDR3 coding sequence is TGTGCCAGCAGCCAACAGGGACTGGGGGCCAACGTCCTGACTTTC. Protein sequence: CASSQQGLGANVLTF.

The CDR3 spells CASSLSPRSTQYEQYF. The DNA of the CDR3 is TGTGCCAGCAGTTTATCCCCCCGGTCAACTCAATACGAGCAGTACTTC. The V call is TRBV27, the J call TRBJ2-7, with D uncertain. The CDR3 consists of 16 residues. V was clipped by 0 bases and J by 4 bases, with 16 bases between them. Germline V gene sequence: CDR1 MNHEY, CDR2 SMNVEV (reference sequence).

The gene calls are TRBV28 and TRBJ2-7, with 13 bases that match TRBD2. V lost 6 bases to trimming and J lost 3 bases; unmatched junction nucleotides: 17. The CDR3 contains 19 residues. Germline lookup yields CDR1 MDHEN and CDR2 SYDVKM. The CDR3 DNA is TGTGCCAGCAGCTCCCTGACTAGCGGGGGGACCGGGTATAGCTACGAGCAGTACTTC. It specifies CASSSLTSGGTGYSYEQYF.

The gene calls are TRBV2 and TRBJ2-1; the match to TRBD1 covers 7 bases. CDR3 size: 15 residues. The germline V gene has CDR1 SNHLY and CDR2 FYNNEI. The V gene end was trimmed by 5 bases and the J gene end by 4 bases; junction bases not matched to a gene: 8. CDR3 bases: TGTGCCAGCAGTAGACAGGGAGTAGGGTACAATGAGCAGTTCTTC. Its protein product is CASSRQGVGYNEQFF. The full variable domain, its missing parts supplied by reference TRBV2 and TRBJ2-1, is EPEVTQTPSHQVTQMGQEVILRCVPISNHLYFYWYRQILGQKVEFLVSFYNNEISEKSEIFDDQFSVERPDGSNFTLKIRSTKLEDSAMYFCASSRQGVGYNEQFFGPGTRLTVL.

A word on this clone: Different DNA sequences within this sample yield the same CDR3. This chain joins TRBV6-5 and TRBJ1-3, with 8 bases fitting TRBD1. Trimming removed 6 bases from V and 0 bases from J; junction bases left unmatched: 4. The germline V gene encodes CDR1 MNHEY and CDR2 SVGAGI. CDR3 length: 15 amino acids. This chain's CDR3 is CASRRTGGSGNTIYF. CDR3 bases: TGTGCCAGCAGACGTACAGGGGGCTCTGGAAACACCATATATTTT.

V gene TRBV7-6 combines with J gene TRBJ2-5; perhaps TRBD2 as D (5 bases). Germline V gives CDR1 SGHVS, CDR2 FNYEAQ. The V gene lost 6 bases and the J gene lost 1 base, with 12 bases spanning the gap. The CDR3 loop spans 14 amino acids. CDR3 amino acids: CASRRRAAQETQYF. The CDR3 DNA follows: TGTGCCAGCAGGCGGCGGGCGGCCCAAGAGACCCAGTACTTC.

The chain carries TRBV5-1 and TRBJ2-3; 7 bases agree with TRBD2. The V segment lost 2 bases and the J segment 5 bases; nucleotides outside the gene matches: 8. Germline assignment: CDR1 SGHRS and CDR2 YFSETQ. The CDR3 runs to 15 residues. The CDR3 DNA reads as TGCGCCAGCAGCTTAGGACCGCGCGGGGGAGATACGCAGTATTTT. Translating gives CASSLGPRGGDTQYF.

This clone has only one observation. This chain links TRBV15 with TRBJ1-4; no firm D call. Trimming removed 1 base from V and 2 bases from J, with 8 bases in between. This CDR3 comprises 15 residues. CDR1 LNHNV and CDR2 YYDKDF come from the germline V gene (reference sequence). CDR3: CATSRGGNTNEKLFF. The CDR3 DNA reads as TGTGCCACCAGCAGAGGTGGTAACACTAATGAAAAACTGTTTTTT. Combining the CDR3 with reference TRBV15 and TRBJ1-4 gives the whole variable domain DAMVIQNPRYQVTQFGKPVTLSCSQTLNHNVMYWYQQKSSQAPKLLFHYYDKDFNNEADTPDNFQSRRPNTSFCFLDIRSPGLGDTAMYLCATSRGGNTNEKLFFGSGTQLSVL.

V gene TRBV27 combines with J gene TRBJ2-5; D is undetermined. Germline CDR1 reads MNHEY; CDR2 reads SMNVEV (reference sequence). Trimming removed 5 bases from V and 2 bases from J, with 15 bases in between. The CDR3 runs 15 residues. The CDR3 is CASSPTSADQETQYF. DNA for the CDR3: TGTGCCAGCAGTCCCACCTCGGCAGATCAAGAGACCCAGTACTTC.

Regarding this clone: The same CDR3 arises from other DNA sequences in this sample as well. The gene calls are TRBV7-2 and TRBJ2-2; D is perhaps TRBD1 or TRBD2 (5 bases each). Germline-derived CDR1 and CDR2 are SGHTA and FQGNSA. Trimming cost V 1 base and J 0 bases, with 9 bases left between them. There are 16 residues in the CDR3. CDR3 nucleotides: TGTGCCAGCAGCTTAGTAGGGACCACGAACACCGGGGAGCTGTTTTTT. It is translated as CASSLVGTTNTGELFF.

This clone was found once. The chain recombines TRBV6-1 with TRBJ1-3, with a possible D match to TRBD1 (5 bases). Trimming stripped 1 base from V and 0 bases from J, with 13 bases between. Germline V gene lookup returns CDR1 MNHNS and CDR2 SASEGT. The CDR3 length is 17 residues. CDR3 sequence (DNA): TGTGCCAGCAGTGAAGGCCAGACAGTTTTCTCTGGAAACACCATATATTTT. It specifies CASSEGQTVFSGNTIYF.

Worth noting for this clone: Different DNA sequences within this sample yield the same CDR3. The chain couples TRBV5-1 to TRBJ1-2, with D hard to call. Trimming removed 3 bases from V and 0 bases from J, with 6 bases in between. CDR1 is SGHRS, CDR2 YFSETQ, per germline. CDR3 length: 13 amino acids. The DNA of the CDR3 is TGCGCCAGCAGCTACGGGGCTAACTATGGCTACACCTTC. Translating gives CASSYGANYGYTF.

J is TRBJ2-7 and V is TRBV21-1; the table calls TRBD1, which could not be checked here. TRBV21-1 is a listed pseudogene. The CDR3 is 16 residues long. The CDR3 protein is CASSKAGANRSYEQYF. In nucleotides, the CDR3 is TGTGCCAGCAGCAAAGCAGGGGCGAACAGGTCCTACGAGCAGTACTTC.

This chain uses TRBV6-5 with TRBJ1-2, with D unclear. Germline CDR1 and CDR2: MNHEY and SVGAGI. The CDR3 extends over 14 amino acids. Trimming cost V 5 bases and J 2 bases, with 12 bases left between them. In nucleotides, the CDR3 is TGTGCCAGCAGTCCCCCCAGCTGGAACTATGGCTACACCTTC. Translation gives CASSPPSWNYGYTF.